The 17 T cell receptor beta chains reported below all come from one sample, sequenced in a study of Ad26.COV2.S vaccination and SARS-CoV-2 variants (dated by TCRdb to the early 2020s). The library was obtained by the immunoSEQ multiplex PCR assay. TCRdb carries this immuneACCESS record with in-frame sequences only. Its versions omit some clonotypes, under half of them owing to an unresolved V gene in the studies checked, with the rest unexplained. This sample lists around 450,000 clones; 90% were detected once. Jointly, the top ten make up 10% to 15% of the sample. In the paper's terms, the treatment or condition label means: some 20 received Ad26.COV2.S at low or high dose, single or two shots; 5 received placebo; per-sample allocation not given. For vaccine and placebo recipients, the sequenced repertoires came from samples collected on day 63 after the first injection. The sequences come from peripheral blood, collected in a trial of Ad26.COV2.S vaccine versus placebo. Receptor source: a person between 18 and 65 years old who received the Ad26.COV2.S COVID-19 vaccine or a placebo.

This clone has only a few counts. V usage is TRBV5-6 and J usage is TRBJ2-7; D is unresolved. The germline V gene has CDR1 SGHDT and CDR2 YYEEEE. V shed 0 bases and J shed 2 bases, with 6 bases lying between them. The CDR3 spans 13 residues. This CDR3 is CASSLEEPYEQYF. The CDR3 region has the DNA TGTGCCAGCAGCTTGGAGGAACCCTACGAGCAGTACTTC.

CDR3 amino acids: CASSLGTSYEQYF. CDR3 in DNA: TGCGCCAGCAGCCTCGGGACTAGCTACGAGCAGTACTTC. The V and J genes are TRBV10-1 and TRBJ2-7; TRBD2 matches 8 bases. The CDR3 is 13 amino acids. The V gene end was trimmed by 6 bases and the J gene end by 3 bases; junction bases not matched to a gene: 4. In germline, CDR1 is WNHNN, CDR2 SYGVQD (reference sequence).

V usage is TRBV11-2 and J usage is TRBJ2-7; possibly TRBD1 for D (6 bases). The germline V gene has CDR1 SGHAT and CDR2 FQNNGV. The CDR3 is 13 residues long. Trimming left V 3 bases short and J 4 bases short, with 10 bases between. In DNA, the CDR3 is TGTGCCAGCAGCTTCAGGACAGTTTACGAGCAGTACTTC. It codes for CASSFRTVYEQYF.

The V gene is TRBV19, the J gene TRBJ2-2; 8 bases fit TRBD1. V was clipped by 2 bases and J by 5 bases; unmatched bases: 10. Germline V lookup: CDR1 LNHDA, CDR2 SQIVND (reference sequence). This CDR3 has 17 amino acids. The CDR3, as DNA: TGTGCCAGTAGTATAAGCCCGACAGGGGTGAGGACCGGGGAGCTGTTTTTT. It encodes CASSISPTGVRTGELFF.

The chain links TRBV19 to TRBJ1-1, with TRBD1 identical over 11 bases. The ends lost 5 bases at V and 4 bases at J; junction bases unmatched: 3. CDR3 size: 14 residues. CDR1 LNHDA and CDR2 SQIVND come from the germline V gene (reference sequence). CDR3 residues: CASSAGTGGTEAFF. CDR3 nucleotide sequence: TGTGCCAGTAGTGCCGGGACAGGGGGCACTGAAGCTTTCTTT. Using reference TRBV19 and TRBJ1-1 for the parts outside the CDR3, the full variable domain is DGGITQSPKYLFRKEGQNVTLSCEQNLNHDAMYWYRQDPGQGLRLIYYSQIVNDFQKGDIAEGYSVSREKKESFPLTVTSAQKNPTAFYLCASSAGTGGTEAFFGQGTRLTVV.

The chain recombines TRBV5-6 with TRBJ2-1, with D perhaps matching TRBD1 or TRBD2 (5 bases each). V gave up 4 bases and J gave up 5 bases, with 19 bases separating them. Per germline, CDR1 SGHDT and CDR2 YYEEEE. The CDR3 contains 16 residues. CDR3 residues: CASSINGNRLDNEQFF. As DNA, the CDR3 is TGTGCCAGCAGCATAAACGGGAACAGGCTTGACAATGAGCAGTTCTTC.

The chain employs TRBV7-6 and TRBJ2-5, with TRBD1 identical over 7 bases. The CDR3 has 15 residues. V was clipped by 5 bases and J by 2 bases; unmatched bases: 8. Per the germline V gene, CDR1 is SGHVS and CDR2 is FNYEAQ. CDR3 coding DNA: TGTGCCAGCAGCCAGACAGGGAATCGGCAAGAGACCCAGTACTTC. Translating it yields CASSQTGNRQETQYF.

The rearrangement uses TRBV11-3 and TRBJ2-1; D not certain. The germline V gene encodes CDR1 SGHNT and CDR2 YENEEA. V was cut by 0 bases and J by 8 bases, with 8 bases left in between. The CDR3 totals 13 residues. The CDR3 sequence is CASSLDPGHEQFF. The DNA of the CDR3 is TGTGCCAGCAGCTTAGATCCGGGTCATGAGCAGTTCTTC.

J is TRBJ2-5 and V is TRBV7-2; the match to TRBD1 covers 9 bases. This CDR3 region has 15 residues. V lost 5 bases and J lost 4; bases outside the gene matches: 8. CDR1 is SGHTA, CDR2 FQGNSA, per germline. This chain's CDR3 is CASSISGTGTETQYF. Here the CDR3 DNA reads TGTGCCAGCAGCATATCCGGGACAGGGACAGAGACCCAGTACTTC.

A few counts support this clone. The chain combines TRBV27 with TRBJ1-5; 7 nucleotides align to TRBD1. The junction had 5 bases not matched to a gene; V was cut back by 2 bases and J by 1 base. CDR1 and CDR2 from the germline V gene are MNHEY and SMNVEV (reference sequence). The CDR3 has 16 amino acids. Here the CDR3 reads CASSLLGGISNQPQHF. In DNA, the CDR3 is TGTGCCAGCAGTTTACTAGGGGGCATAAGCAATCAGCCCCAGCATTTT.

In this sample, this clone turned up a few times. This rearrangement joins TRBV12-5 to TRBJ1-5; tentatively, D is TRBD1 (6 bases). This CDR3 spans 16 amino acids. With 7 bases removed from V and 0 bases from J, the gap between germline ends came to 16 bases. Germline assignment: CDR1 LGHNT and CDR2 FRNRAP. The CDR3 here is CASARDRNYSNQPQHF. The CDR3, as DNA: TGTGCTAGTGCCCGCGACAGGAACTATAGCAATCAGCCCCAGCATTTT.

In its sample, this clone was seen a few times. The CDR3 DNA reads TGCGCCAGCAGCCAAGGAGGCCAGGGGGGTCAGCCCCAGCATTTT. This translates into CASSQGGQGGQPQHF. The rearrangement uses TRBV4-1 and TRBJ1-5; 7 nucleotides match TRBD1. V was clipped by 1 base and J by 6 bases; unmatched bases: 6. CDR1 and CDR2 (germline): MGHRA, YSYEKL. The CDR3 extends over 15 amino acids.

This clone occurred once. The CDR3 loop is CASSTGTSGRYDEQFF. DNA for the CDR3: TGTGCCAGCAGCACCGGGACTAGCGGGAGGTACGATGAGCAGTTCTTC. The chain links TRBV5-5 to TRBJ2-1, with 15 nucleotides matching TRBD2. This CDR3 is 16 amino acids long. V lost 4 bases to trimming and J lost 8 bases; unmatched junction nucleotides: 7. Germline CDR1 is SGHKS and CDR2 is YYEKEE (reference sequence).

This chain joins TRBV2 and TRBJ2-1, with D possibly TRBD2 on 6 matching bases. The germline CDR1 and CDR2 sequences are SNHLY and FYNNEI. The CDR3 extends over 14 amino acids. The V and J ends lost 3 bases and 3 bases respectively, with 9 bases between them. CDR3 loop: CASSDGGDYNEQFF. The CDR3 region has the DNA TGTGCCAGCAGTGACGGCGGGGACTACAATGAGCAGTTCTTC.

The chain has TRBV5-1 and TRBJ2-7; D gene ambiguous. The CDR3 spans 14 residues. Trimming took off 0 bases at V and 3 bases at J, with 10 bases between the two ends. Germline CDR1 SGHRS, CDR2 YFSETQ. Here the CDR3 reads CASSLVAQHYEQYF. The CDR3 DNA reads TGCGCCAGCAGCTTGGTCGCGCAACACTACGAGCAGTACTTC.

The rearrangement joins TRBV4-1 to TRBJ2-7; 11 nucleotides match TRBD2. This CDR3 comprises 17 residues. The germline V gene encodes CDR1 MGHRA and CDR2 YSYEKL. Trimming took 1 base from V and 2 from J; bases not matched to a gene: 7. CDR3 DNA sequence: TGCGCCAGCAGCCAAGCCGCTGGTAGCGGGAGGGCCTACGAGCAGTACTTC. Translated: CASSQAAGSGRAYEQYF.

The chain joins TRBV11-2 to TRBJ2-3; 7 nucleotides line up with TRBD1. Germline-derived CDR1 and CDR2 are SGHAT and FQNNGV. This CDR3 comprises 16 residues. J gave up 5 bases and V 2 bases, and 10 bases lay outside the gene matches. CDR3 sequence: CASSLWGQGEGDTQYF. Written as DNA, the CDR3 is TGTGCCAGCAGCTTATGGGGCCAGGGGGAAGGAGATACGCAGTATTTT.